This TCR beta chain was recorded in a study of CD4 T cells in relation to SARS-CoV-2 and coronaviruses. TCRdb's table, derived via immunoSEQ multiplex PCR, lists solely in-frame clones and lacks some. The data contain 35,000 to 45,000 clones, about 87% of them singletons. Naive or memory CD4+ cells were cultured 1:1 with T cell-depleted PBMCs plus CEF. A word on this clone: Its antigen is not identified.

Input material: naive CD4+ T cells from PBMCs, cultured in vitro. Described subset: naive CD4+ T cells isolated by negative enrichment. The TCR was taken from an adult with COVID-19.

The CDR3 DNA follows: TGCACTTTCCGGCTAGCGGGAGGGCCGAGCAATGAGCAGTTCTTC. It codes for CTFRLAGGPSNEQFF. The chain employs TRBV29-1 and TRBJ2-1; 12 bases are a match to TRBD2. Germline lookup yields CDR1 SQVTM and CDR2 ANQGSEA. CDR3 length equals 15 residues.